This T cell receptor (beta chain) was retrieved from a study of post-analysis software for immune sequencing data (dated by TCRdb to the mid-2010s). Regarding the study in general: Disease courses on record covered relapsing-remitting, secondary progressive and progressive-relapsing multiple sclerosis, though some patients had no subtype annotation. A subset of samples was prepared in parallel using single-end sample barcoding, then pooled and co-amplified after Illumina adapter ligation. Patient repertoires were compared against 11 previously published healthy control repertoires from donors aged 6 to 25 years.

TCR beta repertoires were profiled from peripheral blood of approximately 13 young patients with multiple sclerosis to demonstrate the VDJtools post-analysis software. Multiple sclerosis patients were children and adolescents aged roughly 6 to 15 years. Library preparation used PCR. Sequencing instrument: Illumina HiSeq 2500. To reduce PCR and sequencing biases, unique molecular identifiers were built into the TCR beta cDNA libraries. Per 1 to 10 million input T cells, approximately 500,000 cDNA molecules were obtained, such that each molecule approximated one T cell. The same protocol used for the earlier healthy control dataset was applied to prepare and sequence the patient libraries. Within a given batch, samples were prepared together, multiplexed and sequenced on the same HiSeq lane. The paper's processing steps were these. MIGEC handled the raw barcoded reads, throwing out single-read molecular identifier groups before consensus assembly and CDR3 extraction. VDJtools was used for post-analysis of the clonotype tables, with diversity normalized by down-sampling every dataset to the smallest sample size. To correct batch-related cross-sample contamination, repertoire overlap clustering matched CDR3 amino acid sequences but not nucleotide sequences. Clones were called with MiXCR by TCRdb after fastp trimmed the public reads at Q25, and only in-frame beta chains were retained. When rows share a CDR3 protein, they turn into one entry using the most common DNA and genes. The V and J calls and clone size come from TCRdb's table, not from the authors' own analysis. The sample data list under 900,000 distinct CDR3 sequences, and 53% of these were observed just once. The ten largest account for approximately 4.2% of the sample.

The paper as a whole reports these results and caveats: Direct clustering with F measure showed strong co-clustering of samples prepared in the same batch, prompting a batch-effect correction. The multiple sclerosis patient group was slightly younger than the control group. Multiple sclerosis patients had significantly lower normalized Chao1 diversity than controls, a result that suggests substantial peripheral T-cell clonal expansion. Significantly higher frequencies in patients than in controls were found for a few TRBV segments, including TRBV5-6, TRBV5-1 and TRBV20-1.

As regards this clonotype: The clone's antigen remains unknown. No base quality values were provided; no much bigger clone lies one nucleotide off.

The germline V gene (reference sequence) provides CDR1 DFQATT and CDR2 SNEGSKA. The CDR3 runs 12 amino acids, cysteine and phenylalanine included. Only CDR3 DNA is held: 36 bases, read in frame from base 1. The trim is 6 bases for V and 7 bases for J, with a gap of 15 bases between the germline ends. Sequencing was carried out using blood. This TCR derives from a girl aged 5-17 years with multiple sclerosis. The chain is assembled from TRBV20-1 and TRBJ2-5; the D gene cannot be named for sure. The nucleotide sequence reads TGCAGTGCCCCCCGACAAAGTGGGACCCAGTACTTC. This yields the protein CSAPRQSGTQYF.